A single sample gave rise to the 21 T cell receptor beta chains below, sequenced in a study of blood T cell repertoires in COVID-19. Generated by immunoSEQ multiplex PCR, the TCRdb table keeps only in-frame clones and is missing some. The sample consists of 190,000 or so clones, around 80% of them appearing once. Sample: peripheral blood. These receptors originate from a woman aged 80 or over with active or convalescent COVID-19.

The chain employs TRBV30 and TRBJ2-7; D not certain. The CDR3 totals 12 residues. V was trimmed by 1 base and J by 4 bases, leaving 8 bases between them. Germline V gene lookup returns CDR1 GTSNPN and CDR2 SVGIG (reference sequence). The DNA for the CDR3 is TGTGCCTGGAGTGAACTGTATTACGAGCAGTACTTC. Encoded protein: CAWSELYYEQYF. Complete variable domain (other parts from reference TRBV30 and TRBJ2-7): SQTIHQWPATLVQPVGSPLSLECTVEGTSNPNLYWYRQAAGRGLQLLFYSVGIGQISSEVPQNLSASRPQDRQFILSSKKLLLSDSGFYLCAWSELYYEQYFGPGTRLTVT.

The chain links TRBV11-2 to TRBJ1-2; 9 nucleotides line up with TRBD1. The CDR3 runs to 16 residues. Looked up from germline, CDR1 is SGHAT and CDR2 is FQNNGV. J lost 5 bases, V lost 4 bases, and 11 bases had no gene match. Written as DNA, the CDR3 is TGTGCCAGCAGCTCCCGGGACAGGGACCTTAATTATGGCTACACCTTC. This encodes CASSSRDRDLNYGYTF.

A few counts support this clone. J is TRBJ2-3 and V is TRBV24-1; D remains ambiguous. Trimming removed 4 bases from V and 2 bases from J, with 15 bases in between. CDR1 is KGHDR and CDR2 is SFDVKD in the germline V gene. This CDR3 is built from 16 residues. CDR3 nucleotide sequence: TGTGCCACCAGTGACTATGACACTTACTCCACAGATACGCAGTATTTT. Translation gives CATSDYDTYSTDTQYF.

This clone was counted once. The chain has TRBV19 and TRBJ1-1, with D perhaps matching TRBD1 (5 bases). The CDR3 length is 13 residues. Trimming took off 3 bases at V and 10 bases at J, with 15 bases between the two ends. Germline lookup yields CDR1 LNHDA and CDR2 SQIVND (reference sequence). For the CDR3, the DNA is TGTGCCAGTAGTATGTCGGGGGAAGGCGGAGCTTTCTTT. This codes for CASSMSGEGGAFF.

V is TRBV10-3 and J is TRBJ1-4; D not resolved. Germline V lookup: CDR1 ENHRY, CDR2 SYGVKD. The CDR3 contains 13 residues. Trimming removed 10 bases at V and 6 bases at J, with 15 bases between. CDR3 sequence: CASSGFGYEKLFF. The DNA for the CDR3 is TGTGCCAGCTCGGGGTTCGGGTATGAAAAACTGTTTTTT.

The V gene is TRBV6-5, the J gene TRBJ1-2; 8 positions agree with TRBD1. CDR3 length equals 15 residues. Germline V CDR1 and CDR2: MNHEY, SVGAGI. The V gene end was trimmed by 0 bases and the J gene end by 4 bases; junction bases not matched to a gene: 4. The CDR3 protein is CASSYSGRGLYGYTF. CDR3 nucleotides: TGTGCCAGCAGTTACTCTGGCAGGGGGCTCTATGGCTACACCTTC.

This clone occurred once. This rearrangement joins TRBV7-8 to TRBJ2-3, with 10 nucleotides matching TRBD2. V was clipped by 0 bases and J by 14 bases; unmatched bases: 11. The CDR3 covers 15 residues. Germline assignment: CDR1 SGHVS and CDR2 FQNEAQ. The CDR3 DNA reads TGTGCCAGCAGCTTAGCCGGTCTAGCGGGGGCCCCTGCGTATTTT. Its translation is CASSLAGLAGAPAYF.

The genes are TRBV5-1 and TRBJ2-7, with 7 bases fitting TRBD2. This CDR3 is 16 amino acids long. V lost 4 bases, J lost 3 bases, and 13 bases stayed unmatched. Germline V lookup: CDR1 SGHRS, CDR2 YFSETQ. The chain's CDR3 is CASSPLGASGGYEQYF. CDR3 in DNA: TGCGCCAGCAGCCCACTTGGGGCTAGCGGTGGCTACGAGCAGTACTTC.

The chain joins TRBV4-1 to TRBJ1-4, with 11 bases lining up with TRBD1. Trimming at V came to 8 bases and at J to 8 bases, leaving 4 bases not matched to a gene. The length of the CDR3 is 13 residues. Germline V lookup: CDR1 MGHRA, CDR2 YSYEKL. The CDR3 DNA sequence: TGCGCCAGCGGACAGGGGGCTATAGAAAAACTGTTTTTT. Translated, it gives CASGQGAIEKLFF.

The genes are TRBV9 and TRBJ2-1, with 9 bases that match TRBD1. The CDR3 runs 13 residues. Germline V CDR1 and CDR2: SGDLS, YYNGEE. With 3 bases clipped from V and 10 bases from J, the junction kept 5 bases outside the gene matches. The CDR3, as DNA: TGTGCCAGCAGCGGGACCGGGACAGGGGAGCAGTTCTTC. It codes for CASSGTGTGEQFF.

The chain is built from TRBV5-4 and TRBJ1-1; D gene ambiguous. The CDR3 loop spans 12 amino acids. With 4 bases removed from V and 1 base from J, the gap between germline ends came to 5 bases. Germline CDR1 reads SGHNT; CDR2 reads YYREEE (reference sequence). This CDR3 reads CASSPGNTEAFF. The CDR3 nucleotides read TGTGCCAGCAGCCCGGGGAACACTGAAGCTTTCTTT.

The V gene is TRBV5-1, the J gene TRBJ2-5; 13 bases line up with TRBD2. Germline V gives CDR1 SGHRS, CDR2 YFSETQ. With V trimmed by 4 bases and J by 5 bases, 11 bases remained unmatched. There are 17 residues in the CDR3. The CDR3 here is CASSDRRTSGGRETQYF. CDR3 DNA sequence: TGCGCCAGCAGCGACCGAAGGACTAGCGGGGGTCGGGAGACCCAGTACTTC.

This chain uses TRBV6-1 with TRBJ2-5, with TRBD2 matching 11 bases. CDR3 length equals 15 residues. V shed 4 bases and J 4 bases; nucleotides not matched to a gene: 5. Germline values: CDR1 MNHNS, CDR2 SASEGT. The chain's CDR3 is CASSVTSGAGETQYF. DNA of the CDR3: TGTGCCAGCAGTGTGACTAGCGGGGCGGGAGAGACCCAGTACTTC.

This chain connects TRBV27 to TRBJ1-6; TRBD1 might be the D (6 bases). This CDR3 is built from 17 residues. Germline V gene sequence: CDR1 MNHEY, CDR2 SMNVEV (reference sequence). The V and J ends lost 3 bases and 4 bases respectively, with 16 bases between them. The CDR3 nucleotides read TGTGCCAGCAGTTTTTTTCAGGGGCAGGAATATAATTCACCCCTCCACTTT. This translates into CASSFFQGQEYNSPLHF.

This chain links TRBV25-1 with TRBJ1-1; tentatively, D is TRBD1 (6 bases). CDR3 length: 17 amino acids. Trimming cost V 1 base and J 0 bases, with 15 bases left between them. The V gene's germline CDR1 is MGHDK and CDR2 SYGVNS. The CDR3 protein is CASSEFSQGHLNTEAFF. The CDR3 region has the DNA TGTGCCAGCAGTGAATTCTCCCAGGGACACTTGAACACTGAAGCTTTCTTT.

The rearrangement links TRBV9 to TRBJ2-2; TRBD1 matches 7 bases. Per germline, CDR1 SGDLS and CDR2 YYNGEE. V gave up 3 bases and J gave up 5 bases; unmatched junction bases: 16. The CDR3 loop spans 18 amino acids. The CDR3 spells CASSAWTGGSYGTGELFF. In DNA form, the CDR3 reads TGTGCCAGCAGCGCCTGGACAGGCGGATCTTATGGGACCGGGGAGCTGTTTTTT.

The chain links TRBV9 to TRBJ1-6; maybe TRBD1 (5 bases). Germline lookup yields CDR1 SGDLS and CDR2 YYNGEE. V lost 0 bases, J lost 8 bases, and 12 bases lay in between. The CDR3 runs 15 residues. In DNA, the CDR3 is TGTGCCAGCAGCGTAGGTGGGGCGAGACATTCACCCCTCCACTTT. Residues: CASSVGGARHSPLHF. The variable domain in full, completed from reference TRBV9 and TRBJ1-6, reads DSGVTQTPKHLITATGQRVTLRCSPRSGDLSVYWYQQSLDQGLQFLIQYYNGEERAKGNILERFSAQQFPDLHSELNLSSLELGDSALYFCASSVGGARHSPLHFGNGTRLTVT.

The CDR3 nucleotides read TGCGCCAGCAGCTTGGAACTAGCGGACTACAATGAGCAGTTCTTC. This sequence encodes CASSLELADYNEQFF. V usage is TRBV5-1 and J usage is TRBJ2-1; 8 nucleotides agree with TRBD2. The ends lost 0 bases at V and 3 bases at J; junction bases unmatched: 2. Germline CDR1 reads SGHRS; CDR2 reads YFSETQ. The CDR3 extends over 15 amino acids.

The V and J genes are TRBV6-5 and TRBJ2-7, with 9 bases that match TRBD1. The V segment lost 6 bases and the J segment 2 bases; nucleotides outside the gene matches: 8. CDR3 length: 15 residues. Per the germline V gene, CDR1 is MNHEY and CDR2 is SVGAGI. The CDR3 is CASSKPTGGAYEQYF. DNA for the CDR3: TGTGCCAGCAGCAAGCCGACAGGGGGAGCCTACGAGCAGTACTTC.

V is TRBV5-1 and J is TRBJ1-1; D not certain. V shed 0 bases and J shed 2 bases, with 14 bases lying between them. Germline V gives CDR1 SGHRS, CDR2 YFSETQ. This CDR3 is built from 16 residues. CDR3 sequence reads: CASSLDMGRINTEAFF. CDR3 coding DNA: TGCGCCAGCAGCTTGGATATGGGGAGGATTAACACTGAAGCTTTCTTT.

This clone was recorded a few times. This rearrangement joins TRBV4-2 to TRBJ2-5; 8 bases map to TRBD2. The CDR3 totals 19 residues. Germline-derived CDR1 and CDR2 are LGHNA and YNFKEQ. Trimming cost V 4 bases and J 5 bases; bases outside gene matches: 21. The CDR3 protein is CASSPGVRDSGVLRETQYF. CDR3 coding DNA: TGTGCCAGCAGCCCTGGAGTAAGGGATAGCGGGGTTTTGAGGGAGACCCAGTACTTC.